This T cell receptor beta chain was sequenced in a study of T cell responses to AZD1222 COVID-19 vaccine. Study-wide background: The analysis combined second doses at about 4 or about 12 weeks.

The V end lost 4 bases, the J end lost 4 bases, and 20 bases lay between the germline ends. Germline V gives CDR1 SGHVS, CDR2 FQNEAQ. This CDR3 has 17 amino acids. Data came from immunoSEQ multiplex PCR; TCRdb stores just in-frame clones and leaves some out. The sample records some 150,000 clones, approximately 89% being singletons. This TCR was recovered from an adult in good health. J is TRBJ1-5 and V is TRBV7-8; the D gene is possibly TRBD1 (5 bases). Specimen: peripheral blood, collected on day 0 of AZD1222 vaccination. The CDR3 is CASSSTKTALSNQPQHF. The CDR3 coding sequence is TGTGCCAGCAGCTCTACCAAGACAGCGCTATCTAATCAGCCCCAGCATTTT.